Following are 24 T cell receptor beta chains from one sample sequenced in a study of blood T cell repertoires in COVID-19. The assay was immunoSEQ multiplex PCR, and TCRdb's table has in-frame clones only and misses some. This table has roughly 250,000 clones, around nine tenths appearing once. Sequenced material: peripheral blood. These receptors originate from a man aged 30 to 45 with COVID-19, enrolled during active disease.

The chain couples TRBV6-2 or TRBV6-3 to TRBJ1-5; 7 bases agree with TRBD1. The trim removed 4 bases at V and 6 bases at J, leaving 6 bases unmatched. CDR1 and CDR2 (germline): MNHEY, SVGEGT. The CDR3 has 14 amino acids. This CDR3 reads CASSWLGGIQPQHF. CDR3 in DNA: TGTGCCAGCAGTTGGTTAGGGGGCATTCAGCCCCAGCATTTT.

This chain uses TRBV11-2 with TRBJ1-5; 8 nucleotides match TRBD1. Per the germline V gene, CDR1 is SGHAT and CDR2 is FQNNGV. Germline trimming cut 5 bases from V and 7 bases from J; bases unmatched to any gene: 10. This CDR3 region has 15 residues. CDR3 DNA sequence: TGTGCCAGCAGCCCCGGTAGGTCAGGGGGCCAGCCCCAGCATTTT. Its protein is CASSPGRSGGQPQHF. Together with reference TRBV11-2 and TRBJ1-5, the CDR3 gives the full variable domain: EAGVAQSPRYKIIEKRQSVAFWCNPISGHATLYWYQQILGQGPKLLIQFQNNGVVDDSQLPKDRFSAERLKGVDSTLKIQPAKLEDSAVYLCASSPGRSGGQPQHFGDGTRLSIL.

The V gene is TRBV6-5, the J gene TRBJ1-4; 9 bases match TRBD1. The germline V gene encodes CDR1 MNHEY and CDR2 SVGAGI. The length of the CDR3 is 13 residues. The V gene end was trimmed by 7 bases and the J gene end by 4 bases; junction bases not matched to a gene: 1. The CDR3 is CASMDRGNEKLFF. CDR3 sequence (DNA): TGTGCCAGCATGGACAGGGGTAATGAAAAACTGTTTTTT.

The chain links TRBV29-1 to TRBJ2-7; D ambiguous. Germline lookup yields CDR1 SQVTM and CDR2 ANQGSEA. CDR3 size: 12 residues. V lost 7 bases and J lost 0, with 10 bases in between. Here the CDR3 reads CSAEGGSYEQYF. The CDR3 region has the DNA TGCAGCGCAGAAGGCGGCTCCTACGAGCAGTACTTC.

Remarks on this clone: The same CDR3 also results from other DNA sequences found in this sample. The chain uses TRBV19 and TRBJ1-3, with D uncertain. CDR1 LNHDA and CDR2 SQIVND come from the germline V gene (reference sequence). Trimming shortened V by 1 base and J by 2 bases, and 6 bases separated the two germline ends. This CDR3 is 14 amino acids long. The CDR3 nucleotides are TGTGCCAGTAGTATAGGAGGGCCTGGAAACACCATATATTTT. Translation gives CASSIGGPGNTIYF. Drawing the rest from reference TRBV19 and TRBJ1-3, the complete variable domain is DGGITQSPKYLFRKEGQNVTLSCEQNLNHDAMYWYRQDPGQGLRLIYYSQIVNDFQKGDIAEGYSVSREKKESFPLTVTSAQKNPTAFYLCASSIGGPGNTIYFGEGSWLTVV.

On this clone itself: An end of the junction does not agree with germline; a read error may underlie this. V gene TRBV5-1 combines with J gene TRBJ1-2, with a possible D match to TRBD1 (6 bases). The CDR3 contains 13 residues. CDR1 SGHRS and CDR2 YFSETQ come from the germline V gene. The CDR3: CASSLEPGTPFAF. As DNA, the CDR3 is TGCGCCAGCAGCTTAGAGCCCGGGACACCCTTCGCCTTC.

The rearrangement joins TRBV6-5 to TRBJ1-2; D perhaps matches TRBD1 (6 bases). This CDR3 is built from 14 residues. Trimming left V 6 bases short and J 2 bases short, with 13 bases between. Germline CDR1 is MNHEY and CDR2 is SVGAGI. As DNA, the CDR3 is TGTGCCAGCAGAACCGGGACACGGAACTATGGCTACACCTTC. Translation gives CASRTGTRNYGYTF.

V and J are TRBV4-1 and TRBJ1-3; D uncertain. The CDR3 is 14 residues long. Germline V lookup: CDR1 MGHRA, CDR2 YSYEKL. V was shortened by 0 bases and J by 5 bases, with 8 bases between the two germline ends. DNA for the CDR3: TGCGCCAGCAGCCAAGAGGGCAGAAGAAACACCATATATTTT. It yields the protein CASSQEGRRNTIYF.

CDR3 sequence reads: CASSLGAYTEAFF. As DNA, the CDR3 is TGTGCCAGCAGCTTAGGGGCGTACACTGAAGCTTTCTTT. The rearrangement links TRBV7-9 to TRBJ1-1; no clear D. The CDR3 spans 13 residues. The germline gives CDR1 SEHNR, CDR2 FQNEAQ (reference sequence). V was trimmed by 1 base and J by 3 bases, leaving 6 bases between them.

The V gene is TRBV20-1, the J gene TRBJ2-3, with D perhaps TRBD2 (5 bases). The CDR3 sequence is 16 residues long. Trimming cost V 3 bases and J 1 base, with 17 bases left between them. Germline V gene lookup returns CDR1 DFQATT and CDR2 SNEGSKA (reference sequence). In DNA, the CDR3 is TGCAGTGCTAGTCCCCTTCGGGGAGACCGCACAGATACGCAGTATTTT. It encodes CSASPLRGDRTDTQYF.

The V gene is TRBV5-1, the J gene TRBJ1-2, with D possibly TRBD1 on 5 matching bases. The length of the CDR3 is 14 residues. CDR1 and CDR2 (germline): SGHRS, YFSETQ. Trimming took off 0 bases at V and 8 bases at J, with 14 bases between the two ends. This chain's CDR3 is CASSLGQGSWGYTF. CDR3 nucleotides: TGCGCCAGCAGCTTGGGTCAGGGCTCGTGGGGCTACACCTTC.

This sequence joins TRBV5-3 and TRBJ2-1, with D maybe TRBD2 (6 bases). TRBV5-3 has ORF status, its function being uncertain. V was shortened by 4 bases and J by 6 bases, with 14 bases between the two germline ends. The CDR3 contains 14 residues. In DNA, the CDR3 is TGTGCCAGAAGCCCTGACGGACTAAGCAATGAGCAGTTCTTC. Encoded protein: CARSPDGLSNEQFF.

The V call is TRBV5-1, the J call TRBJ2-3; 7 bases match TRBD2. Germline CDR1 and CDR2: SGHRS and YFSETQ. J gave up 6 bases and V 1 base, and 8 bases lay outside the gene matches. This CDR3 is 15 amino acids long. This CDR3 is CASSLYRRGGDTQYF. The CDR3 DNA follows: TGCGCCAGCAGCTTGTACCGGCGGGGAGGGGATACGCAGTATTTT.

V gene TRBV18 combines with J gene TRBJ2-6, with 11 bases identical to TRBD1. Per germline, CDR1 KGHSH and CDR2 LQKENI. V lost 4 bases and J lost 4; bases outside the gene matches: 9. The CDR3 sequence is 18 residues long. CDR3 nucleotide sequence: TGTGCCAGCTCACTCCAGGGACAGGGGGGGTTCGGGGCCAACGTCCTGACTTTC. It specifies CASSLQGQGGFGANVLTF.

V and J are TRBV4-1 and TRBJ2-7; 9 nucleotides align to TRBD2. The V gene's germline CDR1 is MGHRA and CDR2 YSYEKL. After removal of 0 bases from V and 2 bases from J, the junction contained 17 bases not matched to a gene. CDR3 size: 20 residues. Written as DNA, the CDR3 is TGCGCCAGCAGCCAAGAAACCCCAGGGACTAGCAATCGGTACACCTACGAGCAGTACTTC. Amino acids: CASSQETPGTSNRYTYEQYF.

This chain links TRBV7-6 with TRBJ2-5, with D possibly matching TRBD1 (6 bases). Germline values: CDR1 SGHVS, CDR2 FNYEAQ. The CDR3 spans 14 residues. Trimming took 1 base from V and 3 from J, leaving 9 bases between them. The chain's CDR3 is CASSLGAGEETQYF. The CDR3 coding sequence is TGTGCCAGCAGCTTAGGGGCAGGGGAAGAGACCCAGTACTTC.

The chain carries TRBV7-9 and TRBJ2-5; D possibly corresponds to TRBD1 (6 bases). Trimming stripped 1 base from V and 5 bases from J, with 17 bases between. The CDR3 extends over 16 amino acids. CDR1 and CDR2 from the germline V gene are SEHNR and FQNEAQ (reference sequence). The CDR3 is CASSLGRDTRRETQYF. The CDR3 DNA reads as TGTGCCAGCAGCTTAGGACGGGACACGAGGAGGGAGACCCAGTACTTC.

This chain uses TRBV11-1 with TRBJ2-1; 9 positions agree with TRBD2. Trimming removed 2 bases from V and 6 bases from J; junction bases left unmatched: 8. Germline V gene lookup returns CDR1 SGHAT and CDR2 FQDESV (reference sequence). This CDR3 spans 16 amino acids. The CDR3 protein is CASSLILAGGPNEQFF. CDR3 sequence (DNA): TGTGCCAGCAGCTTAATTTTGGCGGGGGGGCCCAATGAGCAGTTCTTC.

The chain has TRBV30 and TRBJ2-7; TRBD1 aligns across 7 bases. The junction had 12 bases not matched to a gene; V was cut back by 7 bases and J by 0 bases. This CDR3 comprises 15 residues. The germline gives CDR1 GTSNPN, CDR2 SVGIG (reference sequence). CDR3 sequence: CAYRKATGTSYEQYF. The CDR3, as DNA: TGTGCCTACCGAAAGGCGACAGGGACCTCCTACGAGCAGTACTTC.

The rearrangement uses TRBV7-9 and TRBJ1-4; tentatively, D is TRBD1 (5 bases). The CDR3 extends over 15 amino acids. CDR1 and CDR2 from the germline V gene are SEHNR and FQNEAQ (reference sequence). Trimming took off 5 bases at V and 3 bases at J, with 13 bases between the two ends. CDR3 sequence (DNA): TGTGCCAGCAGCATTATGACAGTCCCTAATGAAAAACTGTTTTTT. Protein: CASSIMTVPNEKLFF.

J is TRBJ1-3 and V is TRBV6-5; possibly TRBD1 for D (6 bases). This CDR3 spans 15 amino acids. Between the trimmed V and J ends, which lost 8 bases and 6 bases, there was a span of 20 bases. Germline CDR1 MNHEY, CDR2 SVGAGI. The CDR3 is CASAMSQAGENTIYF. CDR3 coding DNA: TGTGCCAGCGCAATGTCCCAGGCAGGGGAAAACACCATATATTTT.

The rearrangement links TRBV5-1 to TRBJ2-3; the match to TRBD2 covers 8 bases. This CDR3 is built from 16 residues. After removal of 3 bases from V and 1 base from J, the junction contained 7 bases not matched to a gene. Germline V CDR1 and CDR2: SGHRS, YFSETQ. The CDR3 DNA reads TGCGCCAGCAGCTGGTCGAGCGGGGGCGGCACAGATACGCAGTATTTT. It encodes CASSWSSGGGTDTQYF.

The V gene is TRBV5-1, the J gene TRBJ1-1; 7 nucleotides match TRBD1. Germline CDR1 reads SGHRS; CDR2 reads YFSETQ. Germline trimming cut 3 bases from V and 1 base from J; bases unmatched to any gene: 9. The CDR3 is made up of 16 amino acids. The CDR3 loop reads CASSSEKGQPNTEAFF. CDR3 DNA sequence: TGCGCCAGCAGCTCAGAAAAGGGACAGCCGAACACTGAAGCTTTCTTT.

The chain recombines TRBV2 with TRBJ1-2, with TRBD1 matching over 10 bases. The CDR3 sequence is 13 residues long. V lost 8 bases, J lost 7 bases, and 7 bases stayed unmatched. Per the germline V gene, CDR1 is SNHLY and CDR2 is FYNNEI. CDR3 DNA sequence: TGTGCCAGCGAAAGGGACAGGGGAGGTGGCTACACCTTC. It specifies CASERDRGGGYTF.